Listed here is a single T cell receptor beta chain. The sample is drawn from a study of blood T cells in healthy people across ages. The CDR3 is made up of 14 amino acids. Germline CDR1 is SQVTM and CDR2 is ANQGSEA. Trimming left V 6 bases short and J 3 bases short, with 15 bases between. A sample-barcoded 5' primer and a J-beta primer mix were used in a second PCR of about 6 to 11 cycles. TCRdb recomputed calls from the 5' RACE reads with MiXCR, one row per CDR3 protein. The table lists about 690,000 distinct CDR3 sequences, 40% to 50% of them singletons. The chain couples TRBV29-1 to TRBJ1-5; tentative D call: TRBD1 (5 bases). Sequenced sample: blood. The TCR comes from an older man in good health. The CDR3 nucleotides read TGCAGCGTGGCTGTGGAGGGGATCAATCAGCCCCAGCATTTT. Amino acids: CSVAVEGINQPQHF.